This is a list of T cell receptor beta chains from one sample in a study of blood T cell repertoires in COVID-19. Clones were sequenced by immunoSEQ multiplex PCR, and TCRdb holds only the in-frame ones, with some missing. Counted here are around 72,000 clones, 75% to 90% occurring once; the ten biggest clones make up approximately 8.3%. Material: peripheral blood. These receptors all come from a man between 50 and 59 years old with active COVID-19. The CDR3 runs from the conserved cysteine through the conserved F or W. D genes are given only for firm matches. The size field is filled for only some rows; it gives once, few, many or a size class.

>TRBJ2-2|16|.|TRBV9|TRBD2
TGTGCCAGCAGCGTAGGGGGGACTAGAAGCACCGGGGAGCTGTTTTTT
CASSVGGTRSTGELFF
>TRBJ1-2|14|.|TRBV4-1|TRBD1
TGCGCCAGCAGCCAGCAGGGGGCAAACTATGGCTACACCTTC
CASSQQGANYGYTF
>TRBJ2-7|15|few|TRBV29-1|TRBD2
TGCAGCGTTGAAGGTCCCGGGGCGGGGGCCTACGAGCAGTACTTC
CSVEGPGAGAYEQYF
>TRBJ1-2|15|once|TRBV29-1|TRBD1
TGCAGCGTTGAAGATTGGGACAGGGGTGGGTATGGCTACACCTTC
CSVEDWDRGGYGYTF
>TRBJ1-1|13|.|TRBV5-5|TRBD1
TGTGCCAGCAGCTTTGACAGGGTTACTGAAGCTTTCTTT
CASSFDRVTEAFF
>TRBJ2-1|12|once|TRBV7-9|.
TGTGCCAGCAGCGGACGTTTAGCGGAGCAGTTCTTC
CASSGRLAEQFF
>TRBJ1-1|19|once|TRBV28|TRBD1
TGTGCCAGCAGTTCCCCTATGGGGACAGGGGGTTATATGAACACTGAAGCTTTCTTT
CASSSPMGTGGYMNTEAFF
>TRBJ1-4|15|.|TRBV5-4|TRBD1
TGTGCCAGCAGCCCTCGGGACAGGGGGAACGAAAAACTGTTTTTT
CASSPRDRGNEKLFF
>TRBJ2-7|15|.|TRBV18|.
TGTGCCAGCTCTTCTGGGCTAGCAAGCTCCTACGAGCAGTACTTC
CASSSGLASSYEQYF
>TRBJ1-1|15|.|TRBV27|.
TGTGCCAGCAGCCGATCCGGGACACAGAACACTGAAGCTTTCTTT
CASSRSGTQNTEAFF